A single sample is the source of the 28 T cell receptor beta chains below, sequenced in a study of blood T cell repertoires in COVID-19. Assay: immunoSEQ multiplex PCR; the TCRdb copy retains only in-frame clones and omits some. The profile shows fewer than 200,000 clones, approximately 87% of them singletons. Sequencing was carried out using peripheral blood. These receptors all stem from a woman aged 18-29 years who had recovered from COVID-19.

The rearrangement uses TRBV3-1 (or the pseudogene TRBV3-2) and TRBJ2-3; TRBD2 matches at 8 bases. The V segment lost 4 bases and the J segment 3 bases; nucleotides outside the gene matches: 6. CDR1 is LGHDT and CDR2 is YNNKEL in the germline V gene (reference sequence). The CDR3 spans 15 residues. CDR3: CASSPSSGVTDTQYF. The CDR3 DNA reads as TGTGCCAGCAGCCCTAGTAGCGGGGTAACAGATACGCAGTATTTT.

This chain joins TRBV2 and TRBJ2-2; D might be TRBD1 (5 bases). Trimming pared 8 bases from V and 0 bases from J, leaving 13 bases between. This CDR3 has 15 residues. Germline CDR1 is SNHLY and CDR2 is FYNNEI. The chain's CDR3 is CASGLETANTGELFF. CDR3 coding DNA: TGTGCCAGCGGTTTAGAGACAGCGAACACCGGGGAGCTGTTTTTT.

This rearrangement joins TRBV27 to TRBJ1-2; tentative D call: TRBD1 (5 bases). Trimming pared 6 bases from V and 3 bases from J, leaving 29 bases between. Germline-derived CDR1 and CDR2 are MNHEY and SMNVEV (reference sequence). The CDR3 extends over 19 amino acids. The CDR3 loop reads CASSPHSLWGGSKYYGYTF. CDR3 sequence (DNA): TGTGCCAGCAGCCCCCATAGTTTGTGGGGGGGTTCTAAATACTATGGCTACACCTTC.

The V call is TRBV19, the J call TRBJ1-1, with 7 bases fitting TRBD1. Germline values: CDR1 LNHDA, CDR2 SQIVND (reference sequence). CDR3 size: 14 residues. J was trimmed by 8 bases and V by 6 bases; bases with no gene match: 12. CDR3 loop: CASRNRDRGVEAFF. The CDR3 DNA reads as TGTGCCAGTAGGAACCGGGACAGAGGCGTGGAAGCTTTCTTT. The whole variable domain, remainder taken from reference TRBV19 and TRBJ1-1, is DGGITQSPKYLFRKEGQNVTLSCEQNLNHDAMYWYRQDPGQGLRLIYYSQIVNDFQKGDIAEGYSVSREKKESFPLTVTSAQKNPTAFYLCASRNRDRGVEAFFGQGTRLTVV.

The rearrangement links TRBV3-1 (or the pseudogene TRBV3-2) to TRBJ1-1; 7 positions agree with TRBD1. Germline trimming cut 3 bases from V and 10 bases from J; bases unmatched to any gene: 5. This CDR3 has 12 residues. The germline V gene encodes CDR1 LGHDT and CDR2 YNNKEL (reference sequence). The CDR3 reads CASSQGQSAAFF. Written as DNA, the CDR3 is TGTGCCAGCAGCCAGGGACAGTCCGCAGCTTTCTTT.

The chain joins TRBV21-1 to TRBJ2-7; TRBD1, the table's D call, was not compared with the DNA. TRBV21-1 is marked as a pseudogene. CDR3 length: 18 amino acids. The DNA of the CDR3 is TGTGCCAGCAGCAAGGGTAGGGGACAGGGAGCGAGGACCTACGAGCAGTACGTC. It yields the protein CASSKGRGQGARTYEQYV.

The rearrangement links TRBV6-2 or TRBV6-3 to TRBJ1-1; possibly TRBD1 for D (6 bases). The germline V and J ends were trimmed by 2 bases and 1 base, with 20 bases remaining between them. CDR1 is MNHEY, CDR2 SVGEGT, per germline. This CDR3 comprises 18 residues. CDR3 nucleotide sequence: TGTGCCAGCAGTTACATCGGGACAAGTTTTAAGGCGAACACTGAAGCTTTCTTT. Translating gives CASSYIGTSFKANTEAFF.

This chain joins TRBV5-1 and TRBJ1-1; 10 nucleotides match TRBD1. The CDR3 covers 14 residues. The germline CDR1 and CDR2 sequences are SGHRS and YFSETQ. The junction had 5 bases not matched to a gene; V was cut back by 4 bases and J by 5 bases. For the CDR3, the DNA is TGCGCCAGCAGCCAGACAGGGGGCAAGACTGAAGCTTTCTTT. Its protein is CASSQTGGKTEAFF.

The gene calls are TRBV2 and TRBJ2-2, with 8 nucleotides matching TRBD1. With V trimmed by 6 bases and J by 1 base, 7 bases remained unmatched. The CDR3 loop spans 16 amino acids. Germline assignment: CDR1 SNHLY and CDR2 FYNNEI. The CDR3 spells CASRDRQGMNTGELFF. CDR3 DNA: TGTGCCAGCAGGGATCGACAGGGGATGAACACCGGGGAGCTGTTTTTT.

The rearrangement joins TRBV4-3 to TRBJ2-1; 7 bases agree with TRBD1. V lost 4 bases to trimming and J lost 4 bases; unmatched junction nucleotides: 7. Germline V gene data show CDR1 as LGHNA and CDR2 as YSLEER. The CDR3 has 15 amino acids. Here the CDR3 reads CASSRWTGPYNEQFF. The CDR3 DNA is TGCGCCAGCAGCCGGTGGACAGGCCCGTACAATGAGCAGTTCTTC.

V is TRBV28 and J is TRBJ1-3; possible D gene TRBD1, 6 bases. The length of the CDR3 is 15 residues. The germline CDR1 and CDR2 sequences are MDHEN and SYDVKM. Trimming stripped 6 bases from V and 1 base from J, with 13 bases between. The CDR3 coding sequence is TGTGCCAGCAGGACCGGGACAACTTCTGGAAACACCATATATTTT. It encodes CASRTGTTSGNTIYF. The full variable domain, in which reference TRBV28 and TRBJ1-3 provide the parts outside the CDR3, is DVKVTQSSRYLVKRTGEKVFLECVQDMDHENMFWYRQDPGLGLRLIYFSYDVKMKEKGDIPEGYSVSREKKERFSLILESASTNQTSMYLCASRTGTTSGNTIYFGEGSWLTVV.

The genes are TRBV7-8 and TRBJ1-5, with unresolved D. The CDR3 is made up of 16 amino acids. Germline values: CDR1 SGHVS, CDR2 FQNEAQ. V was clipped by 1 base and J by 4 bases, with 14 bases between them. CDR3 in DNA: TGTGCCAGCAGCTTAGTCGAGGAGGCCGGGAATCAGCCCCAGCATTTT. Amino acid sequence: CASSLVEEAGNQPQHF.

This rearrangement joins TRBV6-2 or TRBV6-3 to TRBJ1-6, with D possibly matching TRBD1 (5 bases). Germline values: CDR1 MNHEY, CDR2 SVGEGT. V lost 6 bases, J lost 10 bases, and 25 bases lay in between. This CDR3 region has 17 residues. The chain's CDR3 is CASSPASGGGRYSPLHF. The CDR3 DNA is TGTGCCAGCAGCCCCGCTTCGGGCGGGGGAAGGTACTCACCCCTCCACTTT.

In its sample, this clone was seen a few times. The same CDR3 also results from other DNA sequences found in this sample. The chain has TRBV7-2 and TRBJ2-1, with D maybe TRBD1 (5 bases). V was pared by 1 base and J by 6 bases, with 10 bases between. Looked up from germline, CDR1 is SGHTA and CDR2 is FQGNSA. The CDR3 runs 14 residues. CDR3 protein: CASSLGGRGNEQFF. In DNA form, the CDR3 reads TGTGCCAGCAGCTTAGGAGGTAGGGGCAATGAGCAGTTCTTC. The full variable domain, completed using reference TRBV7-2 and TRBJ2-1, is GAGVSQSPSNKVTEKGKDVELRCDPISGHTALYWYRQSLGQGLEFLIYFQGNSAPDKSGLPSDRFSAERTGGSVSTLTIQRTQQEDSAVYLCASSLGGRGNEQFFGPGTRLTVL.

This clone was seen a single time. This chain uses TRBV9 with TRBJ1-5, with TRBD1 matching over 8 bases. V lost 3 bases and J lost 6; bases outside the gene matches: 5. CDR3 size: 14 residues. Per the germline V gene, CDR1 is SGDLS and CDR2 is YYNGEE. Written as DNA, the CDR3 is TGTGCCAGCAGCGCAGGGGGCGCGGGTCAGCCCCAGCATTTT. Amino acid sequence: CASSAGGAGQPQHF. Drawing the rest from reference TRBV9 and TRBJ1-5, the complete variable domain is DSGVTQTPKHLITATGQRVTLRCSPRSGDLSVYWYQQSLDQGLQFLIQYYNGEERAKGNILERFSAQQFPDLHSELNLSSLELGDSALYFCASSAGGAGQPQHFGDGTRLSIL.

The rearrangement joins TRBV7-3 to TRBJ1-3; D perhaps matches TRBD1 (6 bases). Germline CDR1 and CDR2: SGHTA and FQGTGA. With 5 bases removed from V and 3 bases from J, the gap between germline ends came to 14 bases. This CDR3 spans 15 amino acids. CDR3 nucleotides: TGTGCCAGCAGCAAGAGGGGGATGGTTGGAAACACCATATATTTT. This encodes CASSKRGMVGNTIYF.

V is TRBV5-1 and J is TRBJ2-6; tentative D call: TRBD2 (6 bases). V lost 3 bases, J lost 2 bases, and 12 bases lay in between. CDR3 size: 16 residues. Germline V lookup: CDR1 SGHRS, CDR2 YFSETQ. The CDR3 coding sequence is TGCGCCAGCAGCTCACCCTCGGGGGCTGGGGCCAACGTCCTGACTTTC. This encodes CASSSPSGAGANVLTF.

CDR3 amino acids: CATSGIGGVTDTQYF. The CDR3 DNA reads TGTGCCACCAGCGGAATTGGGGGGGTCACAGATACGCAGTATTTT. The chain employs TRBV15 and TRBJ2-3; 7 positions match TRBD2. This CDR3 has 15 amino acids. Trimming cost V 5 bases and J 2 bases; bases outside gene matches: 7. Germline-derived CDR1 and CDR2 are LNHNV and YYDKDF (reference sequence).

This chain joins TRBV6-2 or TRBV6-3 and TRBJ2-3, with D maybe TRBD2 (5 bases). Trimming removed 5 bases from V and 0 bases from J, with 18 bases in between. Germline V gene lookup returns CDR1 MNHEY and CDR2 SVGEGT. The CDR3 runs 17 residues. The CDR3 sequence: CASSALPGDSSTDTQYF. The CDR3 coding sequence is TGTGCCAGCAGTGCACTCCCCGGGGATTCCAGCACAGATACGCAGTATTTT.

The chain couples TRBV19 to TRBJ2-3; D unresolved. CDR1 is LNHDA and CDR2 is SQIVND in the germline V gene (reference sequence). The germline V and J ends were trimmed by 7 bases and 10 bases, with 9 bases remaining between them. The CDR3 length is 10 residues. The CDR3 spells CASTHQSQYF. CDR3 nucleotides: TGTGCCAGTACCCATCAGTCGCAGTATTTT.

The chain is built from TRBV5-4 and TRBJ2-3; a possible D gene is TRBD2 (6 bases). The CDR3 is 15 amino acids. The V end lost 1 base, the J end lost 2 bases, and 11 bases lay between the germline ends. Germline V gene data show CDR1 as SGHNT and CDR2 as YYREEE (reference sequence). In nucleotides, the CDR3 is TGTGCCAGCAGCTTGCCTAGCGAAATCACAGATACGCAGTATTTT. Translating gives CASSLPSEITDTQYF. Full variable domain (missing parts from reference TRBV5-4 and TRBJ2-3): ETGVTQSPTHLIKTRGQQVTLRCSSQSGHNTVSWYQQALGQGPQFIFQYYREEENGRGNFPPRFSGLQFPNYSSELNVNALELDDSALYLCASSLPSEITDTQYFGPGTRLTVL.

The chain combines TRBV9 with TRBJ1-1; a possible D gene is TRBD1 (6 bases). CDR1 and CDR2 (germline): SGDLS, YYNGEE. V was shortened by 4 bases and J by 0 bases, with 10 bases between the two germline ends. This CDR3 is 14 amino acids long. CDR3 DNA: TGTGCCAGCAGCACGGACAGTATGAACACTGAAGCTTTCTTT. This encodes CASSTDSMNTEAFF.

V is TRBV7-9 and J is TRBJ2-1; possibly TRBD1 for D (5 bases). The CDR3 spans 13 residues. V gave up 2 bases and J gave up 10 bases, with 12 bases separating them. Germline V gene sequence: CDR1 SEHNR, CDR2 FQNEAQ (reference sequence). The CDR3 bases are TGTGCCAGCAGCTTAAACACAAAGGGGGAGCAGTTCTTC. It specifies CASSLNTKGEQFF.

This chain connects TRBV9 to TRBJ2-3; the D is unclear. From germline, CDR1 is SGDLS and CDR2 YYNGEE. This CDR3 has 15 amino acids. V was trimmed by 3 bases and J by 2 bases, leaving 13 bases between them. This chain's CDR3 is CASSEWSSDTDTQYF. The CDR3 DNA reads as TGTGCCAGCAGCGAGTGGAGTTCGGACACAGATACGCAGTATTTT.

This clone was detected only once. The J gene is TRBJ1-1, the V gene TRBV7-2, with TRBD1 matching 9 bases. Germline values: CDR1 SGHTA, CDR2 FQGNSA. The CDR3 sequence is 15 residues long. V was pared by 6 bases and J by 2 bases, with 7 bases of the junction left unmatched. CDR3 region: CASRGGTGRNTEAFF. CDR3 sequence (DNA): TGTGCCAGCAGGGGGGGGACAGGGAGAAACACTGAAGCTTTCTTT.

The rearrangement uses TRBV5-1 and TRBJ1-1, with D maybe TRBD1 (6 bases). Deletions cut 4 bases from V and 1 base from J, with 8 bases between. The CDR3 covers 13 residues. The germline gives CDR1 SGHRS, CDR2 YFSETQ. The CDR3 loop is CASSRTANTEAFF. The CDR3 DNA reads TGCGCCAGCAGCAGGACAGCGAACACTGAAGCTTTCTTT.

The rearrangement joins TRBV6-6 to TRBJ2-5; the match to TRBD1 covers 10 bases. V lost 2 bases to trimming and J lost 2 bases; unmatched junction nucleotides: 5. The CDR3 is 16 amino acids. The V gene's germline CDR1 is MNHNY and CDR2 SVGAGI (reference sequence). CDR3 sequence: CASSYPRGQGQETQYF. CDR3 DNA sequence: TGTGCCAGCAGTTACCCGAGGGGACAGGGGCAAGAGACCCAGTACTTC.

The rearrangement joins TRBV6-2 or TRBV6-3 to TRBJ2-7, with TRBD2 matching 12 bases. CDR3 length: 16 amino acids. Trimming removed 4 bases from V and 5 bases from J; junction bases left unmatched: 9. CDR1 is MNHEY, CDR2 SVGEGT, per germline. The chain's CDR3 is CASSWNGLAGRHEQYV. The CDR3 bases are TGTGCCAGCAGTTGGAACGGACTAGCGGGACGCCACGAGCAGTACGTC.